This TCR beta chain emerged from a study of regulatory T cells in long-lasting Graves disease. Researchers made TCR beta libraries by using iRepertoire HTBI primers and running Arm-PCR on CDR3 regions. MiXCR was run by TCRdb on the multiplex PCR reads, yielding one entry per CDR3 protein. The data hold about 470,000 distinct CDR3 sequences, with roughly 21% observed a single time. This clonotype occurred a few times. The junction differs from germline at one of its ends, possibly a read error. Documented time point: persistent/refractory GD, antithyroid drugs over 5 years with positive TRAb. Extracted PBMC RNA gave rise to the TCR library. An endocrinology unit in Xi'an, China, supplied the patients. The sequence was collected from a female donor with Graves disease. Source: peripheral blood mononuclear cells (PBMCs), taken when the disease was refractory, from a patient treated with antithyroid drugs.

The CDR3 nucleotides are TGCGCCAGCGGTAGCGGGAGCGGGGGTGAGACCCGGTACTTC. As protein: CASGSGSGGETRYF. The V gene is TRBV5-1, the J gene TRBJ2-5, with 9 bases lining up with TRBD2. CDR3 length equals 14 residues. Germline V gene lookup returns CDR1 SGHRS and CDR2 YFSETQ.